Listed here is a single T cell receptor (beta chain). These data originate in a study of T cell changes during pregnancy in multiple sclerosis. V was pared by 4 bases and J by 10 bases, with 9 bases of the junction left unmatched. Germline V CDR1 and CDR2: MNHNS, SASEGT. This CDR3 contains 15 residues. Method: immunoSEQ multiplex PCR; TCRdb's copy keeps in-frame clones and lacks some. The sample comprises tens of thousands of clones, 90% to 95% of which are singletons, and roughly 7.4% rests with the top ten. The material was CD8+ T cells from peripheral blood mononuclear cells, obtained in the third trimester of pregnancy. This receptor was taken from a female donor with multiple sclerosis, enrolled in a pregnancy study. The chain recombines TRBV6-1 with TRBJ2-1; TRBD2 agrees at 11 bases. CDR3 DNA sequence: TGTGCCAGCAGTGTACAGTTAGCGGGAGGGGACGAGCAGTTCTTC. Protein: CASSVQLAGGDEQFF.